These 8 T cell receptor beta chains were all obtained from the same sample, sequenced in a study of regulatory T cells in long-lasting Graves disease. Sequencing libraries for TCR beta were prepared with iRepertoire HTBI primers and Arm-PCR of CDR3 regions. TCRdb fed the multiplex PCR reads into MiXCR, producing one record per CDR3 protein. The sample has around 230,000 distinct CDR3 sequences, around 16% seen once. The sample's time point: newly diagnosed GD, antithyroid drugs for less than 3 months. The authors made the TCR library using RNA they extracted from PBMCs. The sample in question was peripheral blood mononuclear cells (PBMCs), obtained at new diagnosis, from a patient treated with antithyroid drugs. Every receptor here comes from a female donor with Graves disease.

This clonotype occurred a few times. The chain uses TRBV7-2 and TRBJ2-1; D is uncertain. The V end was cut by 5 bases, the J end by 4 bases, with 18 bases between. From germline, CDR1 is SGHTA and CDR2 FQGNSA. CDR3 length equals 16 residues. The CDR3 nucleotides read TGTGCCAGCAGCCCTTGGATTCCAAACCATTACAATGAGCAGTTCTTC. It yields the protein CASSPWIPNHYNEQFF.

This clonotype was seen at least ten times. V is TRBV12-3 or TRBV12-4 and J is TRBJ2-1; D is ambiguous. Between the trimmed V and J ends, which lost 3 bases and 8 bases, there was a span of 11 bases. This CDR3 has 13 residues. CDR3 DNA: TGTGCCAGCAGTTTCATCTCGTCACATGAGCAGTTCTTC. It yields the protein CASSFISSHEQFF.

The chain has TRBV24-1 and TRBJ1-3; D uncertain. Germline loops: CDR1 KGHDR, CDR2 SFDVKD. CDR3 length: 14 amino acids. V gave up 3 bases and J gave up 0 bases, with 5 bases separating them. The chain's CDR3 is CATSDTTSGNTIYF. CDR3 DNA: TGTGCCACCAGTGATACCACCTCTGGAAACACCATATATTTT.

There are many counts of this clonotype. No DNA is shown, since the ends of the CDR3 on it are uncertain; the CDR3 is the one TCRdb lists. The CDR3 sequence: CASTSGQAVPEQYF. The chain recombines TRBV19 with TRBJ2-7; the DNA was not compared with TRBD1, the D call given in the table. Looked up from germline, CDR1 is LNHDA and CDR2 is SQIVND (reference sequence). The CDR3 adds up to 14 amino acids, both ends counted.

This clonotype has ten or more counts. The chain links TRBV12-3 or TRBV12-4 to TRBJ1-1; 8 bases align to TRBD1. CDR3 size: 14 residues. The junction had 8 bases not matched to a gene; V was cut back by 8 bases and J by 3 bases. CDR3 nucleotide sequence: TGTGCCAGCTCCGTGGCAGGGGGCTACACTGAAGCTTTCTTT. Translating gives CASSVAGGYTEAFF.

This clonotype occurred many times. The V gene is TRBV20-1, the J gene TRBJ2-5; 15 nucleotides align to TRBD2. Germline V CDR1 and CDR2: DFQATT, SNEGSKA (reference sequence). The CDR3 consists of 17 residues. J was trimmed by 3 bases and V by 1 base; bases with no gene match: 6. CDR3 residues: CSARGWTSGRAEETQYF. CDR3 sequence (DNA): TGCAGTGCTAGAGGTTGGACTAGCGGGAGGGCCGAAGAGACCCAGTACTTC.

This clonotype has ten or more counts. The chain joins TRBV7-9 to TRBJ2-1; D is unresolved. V was trimmed by 10 bases and J by 6 bases, leaving 10 bases between them. The length of the CDR3 is 11 residues. Germline lookup yields CDR1 SEHNR and CDR2 FQNEAQ (reference sequence). Written as DNA, the CDR3 is TGTGCCACCTCATTCAGCAATGAGCAGTTCTTC. The encoded protein is CATSFSNEQFF. Combining the CDR3 with reference TRBV7-9 and TRBJ2-1 gives the whole variable domain DTGVSQNPRHKITKRGQNVTFRCDPISEHNRLYWYRQTLGQGPEFLTYFQNEAQLEKSRLLSDRFSAERPKGSFSTLEIQRTEQGDSAMYLCATSFSNEQFFGPGTRLTVL.

This clonotype was counted many times. The CDR3 sequence: CASYRPGQGIGEQFF. The DNA of the CDR3 is TGTGCCAGTTACCGTCCGGGACAGGGGATAGGTGAGCAGTTCTTC. The J gene is TRBJ2-1, the V gene TRBV19, with 10 bases that match TRBD1. The CDR3 loop spans 15 amino acids. CDR1 and CDR2 from the germline V gene are LNHDA and SQIVND (reference sequence). V gave up 8 bases and J gave up 9 bases; unmatched junction bases: 13.